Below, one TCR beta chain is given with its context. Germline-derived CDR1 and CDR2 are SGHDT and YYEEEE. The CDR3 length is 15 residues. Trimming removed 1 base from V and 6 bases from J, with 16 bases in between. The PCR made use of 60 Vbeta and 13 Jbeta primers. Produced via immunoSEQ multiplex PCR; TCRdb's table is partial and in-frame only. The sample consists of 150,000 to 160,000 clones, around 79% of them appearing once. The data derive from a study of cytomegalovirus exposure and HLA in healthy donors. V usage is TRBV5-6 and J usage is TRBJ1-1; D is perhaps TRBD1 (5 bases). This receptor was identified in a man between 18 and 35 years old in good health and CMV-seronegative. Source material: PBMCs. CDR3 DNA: TGTGCCAGCAGCTTGCAAGGCGCAGGGATCGCTGAAGCTTTCTTT. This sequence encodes CASSLQGAGIAEAFF.